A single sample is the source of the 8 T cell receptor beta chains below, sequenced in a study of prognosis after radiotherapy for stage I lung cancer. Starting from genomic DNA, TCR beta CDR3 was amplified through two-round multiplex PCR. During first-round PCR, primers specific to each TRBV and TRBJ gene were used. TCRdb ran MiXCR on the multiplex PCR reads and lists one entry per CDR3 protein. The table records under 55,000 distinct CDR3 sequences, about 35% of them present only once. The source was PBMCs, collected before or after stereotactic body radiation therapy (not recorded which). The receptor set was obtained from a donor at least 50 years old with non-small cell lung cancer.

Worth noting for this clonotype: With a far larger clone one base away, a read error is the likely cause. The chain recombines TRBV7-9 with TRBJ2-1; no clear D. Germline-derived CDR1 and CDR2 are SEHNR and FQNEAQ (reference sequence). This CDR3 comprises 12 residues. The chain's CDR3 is CAISLTGHEQFF. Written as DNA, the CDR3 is TGTGCCATCAGCTTAACCGGTCATGAGCAGTTCTTC. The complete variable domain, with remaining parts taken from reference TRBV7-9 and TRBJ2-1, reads DTGVSQNPRHKITKRGQNVTFRCDPISEHNRLYWYRQTLGQGPEFLTYFQNEAQLEKSRLLSDRFSAERPKGSFSTLEIQRTEQGDSAMYLCAISLTGHEQFFGPGTRLTVL.

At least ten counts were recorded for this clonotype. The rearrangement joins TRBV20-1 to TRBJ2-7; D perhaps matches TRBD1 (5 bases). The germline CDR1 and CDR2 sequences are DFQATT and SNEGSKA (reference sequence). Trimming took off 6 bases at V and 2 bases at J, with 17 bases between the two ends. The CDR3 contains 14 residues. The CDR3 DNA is TGCAGTGCCCCGCCCAGGCTAGGGGCCTACGAGCAGTACTTC. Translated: CSAPPRLGAYEQYF.

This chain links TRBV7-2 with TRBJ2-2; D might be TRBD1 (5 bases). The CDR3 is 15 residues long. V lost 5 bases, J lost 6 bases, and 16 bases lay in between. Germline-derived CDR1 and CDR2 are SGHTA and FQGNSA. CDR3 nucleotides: TGTGCCAGCAGCCTGGACACCTTCTCCGCCGGGGAGCTGTTTTTT. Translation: CASSLDTFSAGELFF.

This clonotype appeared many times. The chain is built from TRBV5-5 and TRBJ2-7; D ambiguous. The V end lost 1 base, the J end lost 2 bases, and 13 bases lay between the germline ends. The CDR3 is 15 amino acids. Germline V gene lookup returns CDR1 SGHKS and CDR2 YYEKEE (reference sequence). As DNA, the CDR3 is TGTGCCAGCAGCTTGTCCGGCAGTGCAGCCTACGAGCAGTACTTC. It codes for CASSLSGSAAYEQYF.

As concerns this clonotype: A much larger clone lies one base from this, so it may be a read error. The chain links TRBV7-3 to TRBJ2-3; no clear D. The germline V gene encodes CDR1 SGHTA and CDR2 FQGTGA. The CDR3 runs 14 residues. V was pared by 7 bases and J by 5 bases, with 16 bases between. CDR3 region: CASISQSGRDTQYF. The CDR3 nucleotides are TGTGCCAGCATCTCCCAATCTGGACGAGATACGCAGTATTTT.

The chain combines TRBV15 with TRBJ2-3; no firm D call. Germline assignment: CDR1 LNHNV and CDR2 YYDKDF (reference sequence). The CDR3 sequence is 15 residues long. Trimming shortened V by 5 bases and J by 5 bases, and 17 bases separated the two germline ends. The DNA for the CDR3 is TGTGCCACCAGCTACCGGGCCATTGGGGAAGATACGCAGTATTTT. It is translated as CATSYRAIGEDTQYF.

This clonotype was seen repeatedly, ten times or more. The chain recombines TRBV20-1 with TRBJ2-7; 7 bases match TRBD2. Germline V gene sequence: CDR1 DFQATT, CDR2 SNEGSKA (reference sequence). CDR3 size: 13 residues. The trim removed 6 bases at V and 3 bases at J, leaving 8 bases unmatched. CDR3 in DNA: TGCAGTGCCAGAAGAGGACTAGACTACGAGCAGTACTTC. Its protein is CSARRGLDYEQYF.

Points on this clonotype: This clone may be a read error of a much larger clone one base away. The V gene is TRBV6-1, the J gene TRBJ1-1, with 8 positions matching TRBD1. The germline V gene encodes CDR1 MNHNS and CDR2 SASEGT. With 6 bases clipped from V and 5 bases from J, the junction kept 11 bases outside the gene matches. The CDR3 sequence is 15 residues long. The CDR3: CASRRQGPRGTEAFF. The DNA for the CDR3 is TGTGCCAGCAGGAGACAGGGGCCTCGAGGGACTGAAGCTTTCTTT.